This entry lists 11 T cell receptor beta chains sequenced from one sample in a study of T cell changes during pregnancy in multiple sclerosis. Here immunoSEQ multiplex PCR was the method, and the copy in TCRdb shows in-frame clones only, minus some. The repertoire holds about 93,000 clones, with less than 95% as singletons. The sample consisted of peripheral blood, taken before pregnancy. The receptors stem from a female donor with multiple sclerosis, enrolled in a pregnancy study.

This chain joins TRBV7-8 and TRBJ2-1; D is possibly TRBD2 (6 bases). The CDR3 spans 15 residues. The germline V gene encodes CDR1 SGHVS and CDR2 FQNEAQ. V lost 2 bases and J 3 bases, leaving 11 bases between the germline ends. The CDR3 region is CASSLRTGDYNEQFF. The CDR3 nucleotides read TGTGCCAGCAGCTTAAGAACGGGGGACTACAATGAGCAGTTCTTC.

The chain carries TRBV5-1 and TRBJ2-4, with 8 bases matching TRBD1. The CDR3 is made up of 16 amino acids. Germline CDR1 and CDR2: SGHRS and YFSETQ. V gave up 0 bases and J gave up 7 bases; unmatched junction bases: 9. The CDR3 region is CASSLEVSRQGNIQYF. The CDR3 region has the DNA TGCGCCAGCAGCTTGGAAGTGTCTAGACAGGGGAACATTCAGTACTTC.

The CDR3 DNA reads TGTGCCAGCAGTCTGGACAGGTCCTACGAGCAGTACTTC. As protein: CASSLDRSYEQYF. The gene calls are TRBV6-1 and TRBJ2-7, with 7 bases fitting TRBD1. V was clipped by 5 bases and J by 1 base; unmatched bases: 2. The CDR3 runs to 13 residues. From germline, CDR1 is MNHNS and CDR2 SASEGT.

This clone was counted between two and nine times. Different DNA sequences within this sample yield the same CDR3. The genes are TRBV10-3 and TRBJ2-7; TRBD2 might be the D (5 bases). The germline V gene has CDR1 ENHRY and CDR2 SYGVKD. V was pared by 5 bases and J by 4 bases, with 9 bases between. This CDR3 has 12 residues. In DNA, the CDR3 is TGTGCCATCAGTTCTAGGAGGTACGAGCAGTACTTC. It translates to CAISSRRYEQYF.

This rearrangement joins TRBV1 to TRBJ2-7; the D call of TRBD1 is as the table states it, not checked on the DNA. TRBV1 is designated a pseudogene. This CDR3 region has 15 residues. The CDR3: CTSSQTGFDPLEQYF. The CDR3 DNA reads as TGCACCAGCAGCCAGACAGGGTTTGATCCCCTCGAGCAGTACTTC.

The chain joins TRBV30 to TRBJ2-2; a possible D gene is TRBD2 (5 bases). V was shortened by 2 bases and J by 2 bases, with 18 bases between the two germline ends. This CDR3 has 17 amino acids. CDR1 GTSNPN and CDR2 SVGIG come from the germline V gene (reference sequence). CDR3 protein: CAWSPSGSRRNTGELFF. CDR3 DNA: TGTGCCTGGAGTCCCTCGGGGAGCCGAAGAAACACCGGGGAGCTGTTTTTT. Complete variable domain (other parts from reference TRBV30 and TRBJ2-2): SQTIHQWPATLVQPVGSPLSLECTVEGTSNPNLYWYRQAAGRGLQLLFYSVGIGQISSEVPQNLSASRPQDRQFILSSKKLLLSDSGFYLCAWSPSGSRRNTGELFFGEGSRLTVL.

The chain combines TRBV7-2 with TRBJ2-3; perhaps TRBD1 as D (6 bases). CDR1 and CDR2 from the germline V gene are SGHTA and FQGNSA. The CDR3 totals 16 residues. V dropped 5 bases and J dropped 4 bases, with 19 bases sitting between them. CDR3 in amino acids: CASSRHLTGSADTQYF. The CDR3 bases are TGTGCCAGCAGCCGACATCTTACAGGGTCCGCAGATACGCAGTATTTT.

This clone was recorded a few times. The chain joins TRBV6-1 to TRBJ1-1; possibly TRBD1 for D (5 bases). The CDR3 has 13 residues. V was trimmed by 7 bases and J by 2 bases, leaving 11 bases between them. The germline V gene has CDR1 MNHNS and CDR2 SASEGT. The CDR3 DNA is TGTGCCAGCACCTTGACAGTAAACACTGAAGCTTTCTTT. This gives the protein CASTLTVNTEAFF.

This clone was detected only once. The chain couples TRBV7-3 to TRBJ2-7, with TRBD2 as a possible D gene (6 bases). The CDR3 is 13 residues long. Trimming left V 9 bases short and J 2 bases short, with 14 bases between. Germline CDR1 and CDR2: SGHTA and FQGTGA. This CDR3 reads CASPGRMPYEQYF. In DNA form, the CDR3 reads TGTGCCAGTCCGGGGAGGATGCCCTACGAGCAGTACTTC.

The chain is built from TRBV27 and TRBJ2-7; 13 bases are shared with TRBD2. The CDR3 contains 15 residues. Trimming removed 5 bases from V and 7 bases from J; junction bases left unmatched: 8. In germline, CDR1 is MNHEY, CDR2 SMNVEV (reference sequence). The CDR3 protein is CASSPWTSGSGEQYF. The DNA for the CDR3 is TGTGCCAGCAGTCCATGGACTAGCGGGAGCGGGGAGCAGTACTTC.

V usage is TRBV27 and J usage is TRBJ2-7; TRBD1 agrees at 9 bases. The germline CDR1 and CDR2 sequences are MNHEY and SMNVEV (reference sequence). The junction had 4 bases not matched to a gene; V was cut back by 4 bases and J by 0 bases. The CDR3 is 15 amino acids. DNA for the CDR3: TGTGCCAGCAGTTGGACAGGGGTTAGCTCCTACGAGCAGTACTTC. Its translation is CASSWTGVSSYEQYF.